The clone carrying this T cell receptor beta chain came up once. Its target is unknown. Repertoires were generated with immunoSEQ multiplex PCR, while TCRdb's copy carries only in-frame clones and drops some. The repertoire holds approximately 86,000 clones, with approximately 90% as singletons. The data were obtained in a study of OX40 agonist ivuxolimab in advanced cancers. Study at large: Partial responses, seen in three patients, involved one hepatocellular carcinoma and two cutaneous melanomas.

The CDR3 consists of 14 residues. The germline gives CDR1 SNHLY, CDR2 FYNNEI. V lost 5 bases and J lost 1, with 9 bases in between. Study outcomes and limitations: The mean number of expanded clones was higher in CD8+ T cells than in CD4+.

The sample was CD4+ or CD8+ T cells sorted from blood, taken in a trial of the OX40 agonist ivuxolimab. The rearrangement joins TRBV2 to TRBJ1-5; perhaps TRBD1 as D (6 bases). The TCR originated in an adult with an advanced solid tumor such as melanoma, head and neck, liver or kidney cancer. The CDR3 here is CASSWGRSNQPQHF. CDR3 sequence (DNA): TGTGCCAGCAGTTGGGGGCGCAGCAATCAGCCCCAGCATTTT.